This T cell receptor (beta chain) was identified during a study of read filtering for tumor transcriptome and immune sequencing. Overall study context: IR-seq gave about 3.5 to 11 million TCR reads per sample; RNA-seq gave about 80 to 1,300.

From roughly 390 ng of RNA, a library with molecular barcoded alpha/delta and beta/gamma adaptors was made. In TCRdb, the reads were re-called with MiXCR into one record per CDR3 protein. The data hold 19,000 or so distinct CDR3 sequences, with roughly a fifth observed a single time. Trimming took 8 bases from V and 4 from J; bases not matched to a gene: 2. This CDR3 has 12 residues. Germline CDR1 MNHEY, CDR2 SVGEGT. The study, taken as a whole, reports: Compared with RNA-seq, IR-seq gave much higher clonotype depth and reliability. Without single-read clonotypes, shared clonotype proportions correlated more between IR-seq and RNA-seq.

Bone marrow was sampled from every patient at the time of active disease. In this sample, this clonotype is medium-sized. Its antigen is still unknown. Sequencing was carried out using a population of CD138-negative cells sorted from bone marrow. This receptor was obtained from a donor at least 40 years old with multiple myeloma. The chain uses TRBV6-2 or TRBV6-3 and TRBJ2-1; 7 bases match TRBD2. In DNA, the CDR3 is TGTGCCAGCGGGGAGGGATACAATGAGCAGTTCTTC. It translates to CASGEGYNEQFF.